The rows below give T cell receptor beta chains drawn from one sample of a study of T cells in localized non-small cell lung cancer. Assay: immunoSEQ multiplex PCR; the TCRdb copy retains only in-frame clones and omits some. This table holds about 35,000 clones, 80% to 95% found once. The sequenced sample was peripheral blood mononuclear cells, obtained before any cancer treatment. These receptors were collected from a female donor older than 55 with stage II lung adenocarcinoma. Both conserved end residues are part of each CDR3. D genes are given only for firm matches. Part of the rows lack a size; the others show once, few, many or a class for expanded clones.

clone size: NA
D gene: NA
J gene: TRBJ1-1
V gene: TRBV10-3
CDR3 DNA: TGTGCCACCCTCGCCTCAGGAGGGAACACTGAAGCTTTCTTT
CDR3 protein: CATLASGGNTEAFF

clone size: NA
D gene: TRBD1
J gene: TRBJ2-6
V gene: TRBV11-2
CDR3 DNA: TGTGCCAGCAGCTCCGGGACAGGGGCGTCTGGGGCCAACGTCCTGACTTTC
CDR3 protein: CASSSGTGASGANVLTF

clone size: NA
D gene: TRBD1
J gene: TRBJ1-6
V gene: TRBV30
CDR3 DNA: TGTGCCTGGAGCTCCGGGGACAGGGGGCACAATTCACCCCTCCACTTT
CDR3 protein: CAWSSGDRGHNSPLHF

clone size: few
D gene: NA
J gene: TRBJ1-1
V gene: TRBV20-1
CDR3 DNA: TGCAGTGCTAGTCGGCACTCTGAAGCTTTCTTT
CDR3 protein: CSASRHSEAFF

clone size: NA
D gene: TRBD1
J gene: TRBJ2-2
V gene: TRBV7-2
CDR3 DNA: TGTGCCAGCAGCTTCACCGGGACAGTGAACACCGGGGAGCTGTTTTTT
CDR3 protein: CASSFTGTVNTGELFF

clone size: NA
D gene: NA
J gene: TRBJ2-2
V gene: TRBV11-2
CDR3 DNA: TGTGCCAGCAGCCCCGTCCTTAGCACCGGGGAGCTGTTTTTT
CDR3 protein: CASSPVLSTGELFF

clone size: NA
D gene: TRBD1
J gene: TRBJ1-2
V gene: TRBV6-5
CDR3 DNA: TGTGCCAGCAGCCAAGACAGGGGGGCGAACTATGGCTACACCTTC
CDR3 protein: CASSQDRGANYGYTF

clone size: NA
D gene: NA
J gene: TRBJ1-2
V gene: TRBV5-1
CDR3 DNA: TGCGCCAGCAGCTTGGGCGGACAGACCTATGGCTACACCTTC
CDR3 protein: CASSLGGQTYGYTF

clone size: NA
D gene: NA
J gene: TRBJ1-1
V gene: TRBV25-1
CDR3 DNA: TGTGCCAGCAGTGAAAGATCGGGTTCTACTGAAGCTTTCTTT
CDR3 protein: CASSERSGSTEAFF

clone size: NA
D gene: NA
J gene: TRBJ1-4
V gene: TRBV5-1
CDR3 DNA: TGCGCCAGCAGTTTCACCTTAGACAGGAACCCGATAAATGCTAATGAAAAACTGTTTTTT
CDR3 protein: CASSFTLDRNPINANEKLFF

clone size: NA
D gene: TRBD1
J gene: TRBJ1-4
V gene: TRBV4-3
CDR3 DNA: TGCGCCAGCAGCCAATTAGGACAGGGCGATGAAAAACTGTTTTTT
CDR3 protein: CASSQLGQGDEKLFF

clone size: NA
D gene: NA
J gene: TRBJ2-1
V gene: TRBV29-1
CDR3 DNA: TGCAGCGCCCACCGGGTTCCCGATGAGCAGTTCTTC
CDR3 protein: CSAHRVPDEQFF

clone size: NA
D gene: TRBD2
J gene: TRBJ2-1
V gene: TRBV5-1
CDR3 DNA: TGCGCCAGCAGCTTAGGGGCGGGAGTTTACAATGAGCAGTTCTTC
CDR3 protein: CASSLGAGVYNEQFF

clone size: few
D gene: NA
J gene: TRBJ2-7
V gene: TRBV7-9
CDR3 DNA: TGTGCCAGCAGCCCTTGGGACAACTCCTACGAGCAGTACTTC
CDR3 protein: CASSPWDNSYEQYF

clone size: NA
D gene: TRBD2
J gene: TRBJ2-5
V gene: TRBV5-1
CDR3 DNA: TGCGCCAGCAGCTTGGAGGCTAGCGGGATATGGGAGACCCAGTACTTC
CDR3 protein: CASSLEASGIWETQYF

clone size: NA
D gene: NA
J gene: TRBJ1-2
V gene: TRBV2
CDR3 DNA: TGTGCCAGCACCCTAAGTCTCTTTGGCTACACCTTC
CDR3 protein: CASTLSLFGYTF

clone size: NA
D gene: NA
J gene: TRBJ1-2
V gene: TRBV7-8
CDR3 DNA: TGTGCCAGCACCCTAGGGGGGGGCGGCTATGGCTACACCTTC
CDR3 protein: CASTLGGGGYGYTF

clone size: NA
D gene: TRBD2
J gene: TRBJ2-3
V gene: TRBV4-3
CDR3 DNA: TGCGCCAGCAGCCAATCATTCGGGAGGGGAAGGGGCACAGATACGCAGTATTTT
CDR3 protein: CASSQSFGRGRGTDTQYF

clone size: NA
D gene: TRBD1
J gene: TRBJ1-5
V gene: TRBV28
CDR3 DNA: TGTGCCAGCGAAGGCACAGGGGGTCCCCAGCATTTT
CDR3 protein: CASEGTGGPQHF

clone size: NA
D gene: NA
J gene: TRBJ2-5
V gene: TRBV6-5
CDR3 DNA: TGTGCCAGCAGTTACTCCAGGGAGAAAGAGACCCAGTACTTC
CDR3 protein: CASSYSREKETQYF

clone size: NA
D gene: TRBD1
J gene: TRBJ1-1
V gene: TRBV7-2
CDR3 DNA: TGTGCCAGCAGTCGTGCAGGGGGCGCGGACACTGAAGCTTTCTTT
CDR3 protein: CASSRAGGADTEAFF

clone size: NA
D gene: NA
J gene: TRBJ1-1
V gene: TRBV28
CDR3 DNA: TGTGCCAGCAGTTCATTCAGGGTGTCTGAAGCTTTCTTT
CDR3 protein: CASSSFRVSEAFF

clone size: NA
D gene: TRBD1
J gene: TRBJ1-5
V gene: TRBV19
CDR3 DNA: TGTGCCAGTAGTATAGCTCAAGACAGGGCCTTCGGTCAGCCCCAGCATTTT
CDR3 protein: CASSIAQDRAFGQPQHF

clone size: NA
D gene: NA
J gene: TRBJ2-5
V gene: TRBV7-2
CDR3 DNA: TGTGCCAGCAGTCCGACAGGTTACCAAGAGACCCAGTACTTC
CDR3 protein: CASSPTGYQETQYF

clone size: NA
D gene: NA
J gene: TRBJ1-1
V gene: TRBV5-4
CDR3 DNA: TGTGCCAGCAGCTTCGACAGGAACACTGAAGCTTTCTTT
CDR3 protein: CASSFDRNTEAFF

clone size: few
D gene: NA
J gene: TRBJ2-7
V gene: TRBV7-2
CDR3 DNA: TGTGCCAGCAGCTTAAAGGGGACCTCCTACGAGCAGTACTTC
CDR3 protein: CASSLKGTSYEQYF

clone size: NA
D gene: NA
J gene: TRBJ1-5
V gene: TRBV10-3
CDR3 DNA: TGTGCCATCAGTGGGGTGGGGCCCCGAGATAGCAATCAGCCCCAGCATTTT
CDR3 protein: CAISGVGPRDSNQPQHF

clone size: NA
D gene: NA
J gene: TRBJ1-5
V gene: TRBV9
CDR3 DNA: TGTGCCAGCAGCCTCCGGGGGGATAGCAATCAGCCCCAGCATTTT
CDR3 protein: CASSLRGDSNQPQHF

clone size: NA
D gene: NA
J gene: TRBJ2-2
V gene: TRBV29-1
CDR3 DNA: TGCAGCGTGGGGTCGGGCGGGGAGCTGTTTTTT
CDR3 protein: CSVGSGGELFF

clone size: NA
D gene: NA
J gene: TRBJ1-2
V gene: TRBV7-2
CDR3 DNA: TGTGCCAGCAGTAATACGCGTTTGAGTCCCGGACTGAACTATGGCTACACCTTC
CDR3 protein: CASSNTRLSPGLNYGYTF

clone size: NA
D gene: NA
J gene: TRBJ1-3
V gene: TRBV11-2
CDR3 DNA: TGTGCCAGCAGCTCTTCAAGTAAGAACACCATATATTTT
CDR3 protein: CASSSSSKNTIYF

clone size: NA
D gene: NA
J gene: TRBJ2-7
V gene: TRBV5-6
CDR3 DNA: TGTGCCAGCAGCCGGGTGGCCGAGCAGTACTTC
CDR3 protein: CASSRVAEQYF

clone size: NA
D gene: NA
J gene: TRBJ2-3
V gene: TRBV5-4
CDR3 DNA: TGTGCCAGCAGCTTGGAATCAGATACGCAGTATTTT
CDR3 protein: CASSLESDTQYF

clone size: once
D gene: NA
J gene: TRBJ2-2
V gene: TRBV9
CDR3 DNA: TGTGCCAGCACCCGAACCGGGACTCCGCTTGGGACCGGGGAGCTGTTTTTT
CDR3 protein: CASTRTGTPLGTGELFF

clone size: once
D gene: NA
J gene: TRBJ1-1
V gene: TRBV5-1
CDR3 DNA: TGCGCCAGCAGCTTGGCAAATGGGAACACTGAAGCTTTCTTT
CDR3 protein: CASSLANGNTEAFF

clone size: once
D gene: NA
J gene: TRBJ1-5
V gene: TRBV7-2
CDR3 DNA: TGTGCCAGCAGCTCCCCGGGGGCCGCGGGGCCCCAGCATTTT
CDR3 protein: CASSSPGAAGPQHF

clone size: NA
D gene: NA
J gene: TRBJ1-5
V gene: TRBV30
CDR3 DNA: TGTGCCTGGGACGACCCGGATCAGCCCCAGCATTTT
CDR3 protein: CAWDDPDQPQHF

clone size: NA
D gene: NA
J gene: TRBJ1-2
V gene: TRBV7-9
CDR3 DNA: TGTGCCAGCTCCCCCTTAGACAGATGGGGCTACACCTTC
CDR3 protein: CASSPLDRWGYTF

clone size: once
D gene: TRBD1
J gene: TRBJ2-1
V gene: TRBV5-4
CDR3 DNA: TGTGCCAGCAGCTTGGAGTTGTGGGGGACAGGGAGTGAGCAGTTCTTC
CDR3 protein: CASSLELWGTGSEQFF

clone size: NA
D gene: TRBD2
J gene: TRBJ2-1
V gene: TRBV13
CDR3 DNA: TGTGCCAGCGAACTAGCGGAAAAAGGGAATGAGCAGTTCTTC
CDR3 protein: CASELAEKGNEQFF

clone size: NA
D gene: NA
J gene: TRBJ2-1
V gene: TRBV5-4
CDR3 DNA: TGTGCCAGCAGCTTGGCCTCGGGGGTGGGACATGAGCAGTTCTTC
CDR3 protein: CASSLASGVGHEQFF

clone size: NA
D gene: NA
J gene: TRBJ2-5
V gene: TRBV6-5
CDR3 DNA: TGTGCCAGCAGAGACTGGACAGAAGAGACCCAGTACTTC
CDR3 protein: CASRDWTEETQYF

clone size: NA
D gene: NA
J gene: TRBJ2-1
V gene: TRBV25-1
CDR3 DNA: TGTGCCAGCAGTGAATCTGTGGGGCCTTACAATGAGCAGTTCTTC
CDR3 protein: CASSESVGPYNEQFF

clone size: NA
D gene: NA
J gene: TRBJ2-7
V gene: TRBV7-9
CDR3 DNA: TGTGCCAGCAGCTCTGGACAGTCCGGCTTCACCGAGCAGTACTTC
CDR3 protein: CASSSGQSGFTEQYF

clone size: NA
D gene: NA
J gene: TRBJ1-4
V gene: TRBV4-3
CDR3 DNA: TGCGCCAGCAGCCAACAGGGGAATTTGGGGGAAAAACTGTTTTTT
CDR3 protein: CASSQQGNLGEKLFF

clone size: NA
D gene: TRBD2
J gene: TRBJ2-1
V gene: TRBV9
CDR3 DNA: TGTGCCAGCAGCGCGCCGGGACTAGCGGGAGGTTACTCCTACAATGAGCAGTTCTTC
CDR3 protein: CASSAPGLAGGYSYNEQFF

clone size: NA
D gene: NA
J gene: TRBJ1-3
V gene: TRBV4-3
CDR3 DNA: TGCGCCAGCAGCCCACAGGGCTCTTCTGGAAACACCATATATTTT
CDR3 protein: CASSPQGSSGNTIYF

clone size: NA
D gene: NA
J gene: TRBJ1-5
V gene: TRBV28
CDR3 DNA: TGTGCCAGCAGTCCCCCCAATCAGCCCCAGCATTTT
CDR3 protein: CASSPPNQPQHF

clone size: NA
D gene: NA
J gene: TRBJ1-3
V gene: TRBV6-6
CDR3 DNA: TGTGCCAGCAGTTACTCTGAGCAGGGCGGTGGAAACACCATATATTTT
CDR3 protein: CASSYSEQGGGNTIYF

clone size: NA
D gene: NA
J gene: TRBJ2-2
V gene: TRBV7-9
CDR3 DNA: TGTGCCAGCAGCCGGAGAGAGACCGGGGAGCTGTTTTTT
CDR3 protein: CASSRRETGELFF

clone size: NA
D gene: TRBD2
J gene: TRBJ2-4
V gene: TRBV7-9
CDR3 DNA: TGTGCCAGCAGCTCCACGGGGGGTGCCAAAAACATTCAGTACTTC
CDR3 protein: CASSSTGGAKNIQYF

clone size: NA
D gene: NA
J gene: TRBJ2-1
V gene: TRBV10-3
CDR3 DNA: TGTGCCATCAGTGATTATAGCGCCAGCTCCTACAATGAGCAGTTCTTC
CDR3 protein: CAISDYSASSYNEQFF

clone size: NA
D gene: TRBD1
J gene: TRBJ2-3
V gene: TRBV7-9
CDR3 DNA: TGTGCCAGCAGCTTCCCAGGGACAGGGACGGCGTTCGGTACGCAGTATTTT
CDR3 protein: CASSFPGTGTAFGTQYF

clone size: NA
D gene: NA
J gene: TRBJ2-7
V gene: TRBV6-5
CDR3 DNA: TGTGCCAGCAGTCACGGGCTACTACACTACGAGCAGTACTTC
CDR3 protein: CASSHGLLHYEQYF

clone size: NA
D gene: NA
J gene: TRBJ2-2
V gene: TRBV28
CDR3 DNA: TGTGCCAGCATTTCGAATGCGGCCGGGGAGCTGTTTTTT
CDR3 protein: CASISNAAGELFF

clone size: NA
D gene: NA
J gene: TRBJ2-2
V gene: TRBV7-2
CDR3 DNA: TGTGCCAGCAGCTCTGGACCGGGGAACACCGGGGAGCTGTTTTTT
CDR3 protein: CASSSGPGNTGELFF

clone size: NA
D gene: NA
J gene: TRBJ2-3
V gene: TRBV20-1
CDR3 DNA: TGCAGTGCTAGACTCGGAGATACGCAGTATTTT
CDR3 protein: CSARLGDTQYF

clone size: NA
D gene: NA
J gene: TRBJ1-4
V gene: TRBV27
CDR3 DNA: TGTGCCAGCAGTTTATTCGGGGGTACAACTAATGAAAAACTGTTTTTT
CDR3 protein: CASSLFGGTTNEKLFF

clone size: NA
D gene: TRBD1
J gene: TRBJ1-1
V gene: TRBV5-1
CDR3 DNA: TGCGCCAGCAGGTCAGGGGGCGGCGGCACTGAAGCTTTCTTT
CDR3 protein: CASRSGGGGTEAFF

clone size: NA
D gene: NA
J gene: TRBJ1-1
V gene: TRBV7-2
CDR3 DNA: TGTGCCAGCAGCCTCCTTGGGGCCGCGAACACTGAAGCTTTCTTT
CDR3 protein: CASSLLGAANTEAFF